This T cell receptor (beta chain) emerged from a study of CD8 T cells in ankylosing spondylitis. Findings and caveats of the study: Reactive arthritis synovial fluid and blood previously showed some of these motif variants. Disease-linked clones bore a CD8+ phenotype and were relatively rare in peripheral blood. Clones tied to disease were said to be significantly enriched in matched ankylosing spondylitis synovial fluid.

Note on this clonotype: Its antigen remains unidentified.

Quantitative barcoded 5'-RACE was used to prepare TCR beta libraries. TCRdb redid the calling of the 5' RACE reads with MiXCR, one entry per CDR3 protein. The sample lists nearly 350,000 distinct CDR3 sequences, around 15% occurring once. Trimming cost V 11 bases and J 3 bases, with 19 bases left between them. The germline gives CDR1 MNHNS, CDR2 SASEGT. The CDR3 totals 14 residues. The V and J genes are TRBV6-1 and TRBJ1-1, with a weak D call TRBD1 (5 bases). This TCR was sampled from a male donor with ankylosing spondylitis or in good health (not recorded which). Specimen: blood, either unsorted or a sorted T cell fraction (not recorded which). CDR3 DNA: TGTGCCGGAGGGGTTCCTCCATGGGACACTGAAGCTTTCTTT. As protein: CAGGVPPWDTEAFF.